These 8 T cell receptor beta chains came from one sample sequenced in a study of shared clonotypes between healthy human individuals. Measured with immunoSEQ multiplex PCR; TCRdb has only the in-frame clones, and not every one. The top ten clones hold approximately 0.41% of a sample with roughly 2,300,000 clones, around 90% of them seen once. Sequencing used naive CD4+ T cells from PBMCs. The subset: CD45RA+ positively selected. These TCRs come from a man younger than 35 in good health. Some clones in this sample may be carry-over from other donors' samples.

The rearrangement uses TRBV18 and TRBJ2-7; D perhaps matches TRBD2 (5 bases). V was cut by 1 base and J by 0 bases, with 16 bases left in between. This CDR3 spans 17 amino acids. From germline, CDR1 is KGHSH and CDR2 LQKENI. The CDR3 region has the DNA TGTGCCAGCTCACCACACATTCCGGGGTCATACTCCTACGAGCAGTACTTC. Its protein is CASSPHIPGSYSYEQYF.

The CDR3 sequence: CASSYEGLLGEQFF. Written as DNA, the CDR3 is TGTGCCAGCAGTTACGAGGGGTTACTGGGTGAGCAGTTCTTC. The chain is built from TRBV6-6 and TRBJ2-1; TRBD1 or TRBD2 may be the D gene (5 bases each). Between the trimmed V and J ends, which lost 2 bases and 9 bases, there was a span of 14 bases. Germline V gene sequence: CDR1 MNHNY, CDR2 SVGAGI (reference sequence). The CDR3 consists of 14 residues.

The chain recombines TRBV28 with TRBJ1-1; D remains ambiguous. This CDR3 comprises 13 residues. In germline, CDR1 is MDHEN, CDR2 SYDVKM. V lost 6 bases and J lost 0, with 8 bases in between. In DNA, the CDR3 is TGTGCCAGCAGAAGGACCCTGAACACTGAAGCTTTCTTT. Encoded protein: CASRRTLNTEAFF.

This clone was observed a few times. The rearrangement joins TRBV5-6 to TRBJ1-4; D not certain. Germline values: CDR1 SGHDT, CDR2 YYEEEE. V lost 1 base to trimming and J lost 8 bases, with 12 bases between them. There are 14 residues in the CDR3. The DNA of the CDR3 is TGTGCCAGCAGCTTGAGGCGGCTGACGGAAAAACTGTTTTTT. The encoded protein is CASSLRRLTEKLFF.

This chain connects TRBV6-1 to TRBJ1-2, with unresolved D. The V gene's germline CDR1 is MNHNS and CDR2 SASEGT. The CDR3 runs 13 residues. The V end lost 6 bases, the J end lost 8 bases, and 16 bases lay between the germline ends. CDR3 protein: CASSLGPQRGYTF. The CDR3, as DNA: TGTGCCAGCAGCCTAGGACCCCAGAGGGGCTACACCTTC.

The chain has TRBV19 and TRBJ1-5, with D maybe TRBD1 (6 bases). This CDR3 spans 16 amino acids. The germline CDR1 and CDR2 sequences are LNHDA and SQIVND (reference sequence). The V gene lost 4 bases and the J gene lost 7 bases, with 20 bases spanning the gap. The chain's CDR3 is CASSTPTGGAVQPQHF. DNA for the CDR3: TGTGCCAGTAGTACGCCGACGGGGGGCGCGGTGCAGCCCCAGCATTTT.

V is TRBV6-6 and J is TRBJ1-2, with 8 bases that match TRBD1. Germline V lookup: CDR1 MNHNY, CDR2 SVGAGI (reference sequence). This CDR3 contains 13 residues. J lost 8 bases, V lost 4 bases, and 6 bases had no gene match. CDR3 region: CASSSRTGNGYTF. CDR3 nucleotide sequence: TGTGCCAGCAGTTCCCGGACAGGGAACGGCTACACCTTC.

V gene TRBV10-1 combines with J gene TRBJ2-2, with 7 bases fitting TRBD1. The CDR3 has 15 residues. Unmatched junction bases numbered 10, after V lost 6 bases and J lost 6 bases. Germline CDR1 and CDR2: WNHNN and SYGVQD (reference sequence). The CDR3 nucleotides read TGCGCCAGCAGCATGAAGGACAGGCGGTCCGGGGAGCTGTTTTTT. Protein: CASSMKDRRSGELFF.